This T cell receptor beta chain comes out of a study of blood T cell repertoires in COVID-19. Participants came from about 23 US areas, aged roughly 18 to 95 years. V lost 0 bases and J lost 3; bases outside the gene matches: 6. Germline V gene lookup returns CDR1 SGHRS and CDR2 YFSETQ. The CDR3 runs to 17 residues. Authors' methods: Amplification of reference gene primers provided the estimated nucleated cell counts. Profiled with immunoSEQ multiplex PCR; TCRdb holds only in-frame clones, not every one. V, J and clone size are those of that table, while D and trimming were read from the DNA. Of about 140,000 clones listed, just under 85% are singletons.

The J gene is TRBJ2-7, the V gene TRBV5-1; 13 bases are shared with TRBD2. Sample: PBMCs or T cells enriched from blood (not recorded which). This sequence originates from a woman aged 50 to 60 with acute COVID-19. CDR3 region: CASSLASGLAGNYEQYF. The DNA of the CDR3 is TGCGCCAGCAGCTTGGCCTCGGGACTAGCGGGGAACTACGAGCAGTACTTC.